This entry describes one TCR beta chain. Original data processing: Cell counts per sample came from amplifying reference gene primers. Repertoires were generated with immunoSEQ multiplex PCR, while TCRdb's copy carries only in-frame clones and drops some. From that table come the V and J calls and clone size; the DNA was used to work out D and trimming. The sample contains 25,000 to 30,000 clones, roughly nine tenths of which appear only once. The germline gives CDR1 SGHTS, CDR2 YDEGEE. Trimming pared 4 bases from V and 7 bases from J, leaving 18 bases between. The CDR3 consists of 16 residues. This record comes from a study of blood T cell repertoires in COVID-19. Study-level background: PBMCs, B-cell-depleted T cells, or T cells were the source of the cDNA or gDNA that made up the material.

Sequenced: peripheral blood. This chain uses TRBV5-8 with TRBJ1-6, with TRBD1 as a possible D gene (5 bases). The clonotype originates from a human donor with acute or convalescent COVID-19. The donor label of this sample is uncertain. CDR3 sequence reads: CASSTWGGTSNSPLHF. Here the CDR3 DNA reads TGTGCCAGCAGCACCTGGGGGGGAACGTCCAATTCACCCCTCCACTTT.